The 26 T cell receptor beta chains below were found in one sample sequenced in a study of control samples from healthy donors and cancer patients. Some clones are missing from TCRdb's copy, which holds only in-frame ones; the method was immunoSEQ multiplex PCR. This table holds more than 9,500 clones, approximately 88% found once. The sequenced material came from formalin-fixed, paraffin-embedded tissue. These receptors originate from a male donor with melanoma.

This chain uses TRBV4-2 with TRBJ2-3; 8 nucleotides match TRBD2. Germline-derived CDR1 and CDR2 are LGHNA and YNFKEQ. Losses at the gene ends were 0 bases for V and 4 bases for J; bases not matched to a gene: 6. The CDR3 loop spans 16 amino acids. CDR3 amino acids: CASSQDWTSSADTQYF. CDR3 sequence (DNA): TGTGCCAGCAGCCAAGATTGGACTAGCTCGGCAGATACGCAGTATTTT.

CDR3 residues: CASSLAGALSDTQYF. The CDR3 nucleotides are TGTGCCAGCAGTTTAGCGGGAGCCCTCTCAGATACGCAGTATTTT. The V and J genes are TRBV28 and TRBJ2-3, with 7 bases lining up with TRBD2. This CDR3 has 15 amino acids. Germline CDR1 and CDR2: MDHEN and SYDVKM. Losses at the gene ends were 2 bases for V and 4 bases for J; bases not matched to a gene: 6.

This chain joins TRBV19 and TRBJ2-1; weak D call: TRBD2 (6 bases). Trimming removed 4 bases from V and 7 bases from J, with 17 bases in between. This CDR3 has 15 residues. The germline V gene has CDR1 LNHDA and CDR2 SQIVND (reference sequence). The CDR3 DNA reads TGTGCCAGTAGTACCTCGGGACTCAAACCGAATGAGCAGTTCTTC. Its translation is CASSTSGLKPNEQFF.

The chain recombines TRBV29-1 with TRBJ2-1; D not resolved. The CDR3 runs 15 residues. V lost 4 bases to trimming and J lost 4 bases, with 17 bases between them. Germline-derived CDR1 and CDR2 are SQVTM and ANQGSEA. CDR3 sequence reads: CSVVWVGLSYNEQFF. The CDR3 coding sequence is TGCAGCGTTGTTTGGGTGGGCCTCTCTTACAATGAGCAGTTCTTC.

The gene calls are TRBV13 and TRBJ1-1; 11 bases align to TRBD1. The CDR3 sequence is 19 residues long. Germline V gene data show CDR1 as PRHDT and CDR2 as FYEKMQ (reference sequence). V gave up 5 bases and J gave up 2 bases; unmatched junction bases: 16. The CDR3 spells CASSPLTGQGAWGNTEAFF. The CDR3 DNA follows: TGTGCCAGCAGCCCTCTAACCGGACAGGGGGCGTGGGGAAACACTGAAGCTTTCTTT.

Notes on this clone: At one boundary the junction diverges from the germline segment, which might be a read error. The gene calls are TRBV10-2 and TRBJ2-2; no definite D call. The CDR3 contains 14 residues. Germline lookup yields CDR1 WSHSY and CDR2 SAAADI. CDR3 region: CTSSAGRNTGELFF. The CDR3 DNA reads as TGCACCAGCAGTGCCGGAAGGAACACCGGGGAGCTGTTTTTT.

The chain couples TRBV19 to TRBJ2-1; tentatively, D is TRBD2 (6 bases). The germline V gene encodes CDR1 LNHDA and CDR2 SQIVND (reference sequence). The CDR3 is 15 residues long. Trimming shortened V by 4 bases and J by 5 bases, and 15 bases separated the two germline ends. CDR3 nucleotides: TGTGCCAGTAGTAAAGTCGGGAGTATTCACAATGAGCAGTTCTTC. This sequence encodes CASSKVGSIHNEQFF.

The rearrangement joins TRBV27 to TRBJ1-3; D is unclear. This CDR3 comprises 12 residues. Germline-derived CDR1 and CDR2 are MNHEY and SMNVEV (reference sequence). The germline V and J ends were trimmed by 2 bases and 8 bases, with 7 bases remaining between them. CDR3 DNA: TGTGCCAGCAGTTTAGACGGGGACACCATATATTTT. This sequence encodes CASSLDGDTIYF.

This clone was detected a few times. The chain employs TRBV7-9 and TRBJ2-5; the D is unclear. Germline CDR1 SEHNR, CDR2 FQNEAQ (reference sequence). V was cut by 5 bases and J by 2 bases, with 12 bases left in between. CDR3 length equals 14 residues. The CDR3 reads CASSPSDKQETQYF. As DNA, the CDR3 is TGTGCCAGCAGCCCCTCCGATAAACAAGAGACCCAGTACTTC.

A few counts support this clone. This chain connects TRBV7-9 to TRBJ1-1; 8 bases match TRBD1. With V trimmed by 6 bases and J by 7 bases, 4 bases remained unmatched. Germline V gives CDR1 SEHNR, CDR2 FQNEAQ (reference sequence). The CDR3 loop spans 12 amino acids. The CDR3 here is CASSTTGDEAFF. The DNA of the CDR3 is TGTGCCAGCAGTACGACAGGGGATGAAGCTTTCTTT.

V gene TRBV7-2 combines with J gene TRBJ1-1; D is uncertain. Trimming left V 7 bases short and J 4 bases short, with 19 bases between. Germline V gives CDR1 SGHTA, CDR2 FQGNSA. The CDR3 runs to 15 residues. The CDR3 bases are TGTGCCAGCAATCACTATAACAGCGGGCCCACTGAAGCTTTCTTT. Amino acids: CASNHYNSGPTEAFF.

This chain connects TRBV18 to TRBJ1-1, with D possibly matching TRBD1 (5 bases). V was pared by 3 bases and J by 1 base, with 9 bases between. This CDR3 has 14 residues. Germline lookup yields CDR1 KGHSH and CDR2 LQKENI. CDR3 protein: CASSPATGNTEAFF. The CDR3 DNA sequence: TGTGCCAGCTCACCCGCTACAGGGAACACTGAAGCTTTCTTT.

Comment on this clone: The junction shows a germline mismatch at one end, possibly a read error. CDR3 nucleotide sequence: TGTGCCAGCAGCTTAGGACAGAGTTTCGACTTC. Translating it yields CASSLGQSFDF. The V call is TRBV7-9, the J call TRBJ1-2; D may be TRBD1 (5 bases). The CDR3 contains 11 residues. Germline CDR1 and CDR2: SEHNR and FQNEAQ (reference sequence). The variable domain in full, completed from reference TRBV7-9 and TRBJ1-2, reads DTGVSQNPRHKITKRGQNVTFRCDPISEHNRLYWYRQTLGQGPEFLTYFQNEAQLEKSRLLSDRFSAERPKGSFSTLEIQRTEQGDSAMYLCASSLGQSFDFGSGTRLTVV.

This clone appeared once. The gene calls are TRBV29-1 and TRBJ2-7; TRBD1 matches 8 bases. The CDR3 contains 13 residues. Germline V gives CDR1 SQVTM, CDR2 ANQGSEA. J gave up 3 bases and V 5 bases, and 6 bases lay outside the gene matches. The CDR3 here is CSVTDREDYEQYF. The CDR3 DNA reads TGCAGCGTTACGGACAGGGAGGACTACGAGCAGTACTTC.

V is TRBV10-3 and J is TRBJ1-5; TRBD1 matches at 7 bases. The V and J ends lost 9 bases and 0 bases, in that order; junction bases with no gene match: 5. The CDR3 spans 14 residues. CDR1 ENHRY and CDR2 SYGVKD come from the germline V gene. As DNA, the CDR3 is TGTGCCATACGGGACAGCCATAGCAATCAGCCCCAGCATTTT. Encoded protein: CAIRDSHSNQPQHF.

This chain uses TRBV27 with TRBJ1-1; D unclear. Germline assignment: CDR1 MNHEY and CDR2 SMNVEV (reference sequence). This CDR3 is 14 amino acids long. V was cut by 3 bases and J by 5 bases, with 13 bases left in between. CDR3 nucleotides: TGTGCCAGCAGTTTGGACCTCGGACGAACTGAAGCTTTCTTT. Its protein is CASSLDLGRTEAFF.

This chain links TRBV19 with TRBJ1-2; D call uncertain. The germline CDR1 and CDR2 sequences are LNHDA and SQIVND (reference sequence). The ends were cut back, 8 bases at V and 6 bases at J, with 22 bases in the middle. The CDR3 loop spans 15 amino acids. CDR3 nucleotides: TGTGCCAGTTCGTTAAACTTCTTACTCGGGGATGGCTACACCTTC. Its protein is CASSLNFLLGDGYTF.

The chain recombines TRBV24-1 with TRBJ2-3; TRBD2 aligns across 10 bases. The length of the CDR3 is 18 residues. Germline lookup yields CDR1 KGHDR and CDR2 SFDVKD. Trimming cost V 4 bases and J 6 bases; bases outside gene matches: 15. The CDR3 here is CATSDLPTLAGESDTQYF. DNA for the CDR3: TGTGCCACCAGTGACCTGCCTACGCTAGCGGGAGAATCGGATACGCAGTATTTT.

This sequence joins TRBV29-1 and TRBJ1-2, with D unresolved. Germline loops: CDR1 SQVTM, CDR2 ANQGSEA. The CDR3 is made up of 12 amino acids. V was shortened by 3 bases and J by 4 bases, with 9 bases between the two germline ends. In DNA form, the CDR3 reads TGCAGCGTTGAGGAGATCCTCTATGGCTACACCTTC. It encodes CSVEEILYGYTF.

The genes are TRBV3-1 (or the pseudogene TRBV3-2) and TRBJ2-1; 8 positions match TRBD1. V was clipped by 1 base and J by 6 bases; unmatched bases: 5. The CDR3 runs to 15 residues. The germline gives CDR1 LGHDT, CDR2 YNNKEL (reference sequence). As DNA, the CDR3 is TGTGCCAGCAGCCAAGCGCCGGGACAGGCCAATGAGCAGTTCTTC. Translated, it gives CASSQAPGQANEQFF.

This rearrangement joins TRBV4-1 to TRBJ2-1; the match to TRBD2 covers 8 bases. The CDR3 loop spans 16 amino acids. J was trimmed by 7 bases and V by 4 bases; bases with no gene match: 12. Germline V gives CDR1 MGHRA, CDR2 YSYEKL. The CDR3 region has the DNA TGCGCCAGCAGCCCAACCGGGACTAGGGTCGGTAATGAGCAGTTCTTC. As protein: CASSPTGTRVGNEQFF.

The genes are TRBV29-1 and TRBJ1-4; 8 bases are a match to TRBD1. CDR3 length: 16 amino acids. The germline CDR1 and CDR2 sequences are SQVTM and ANQGSEA. J gave up 4 bases and V 6 bases, and 13 bases lay outside the gene matches. In nucleotides, the CDR3 is TGCAGCGTCCTCGGACAGGGTGTAGGGTTTAATGAAAAACTGTTTTTT. It translates to CSVLGQGVGFNEKLFF.

V and J are TRBV29-1 and TRBJ2-2; D is unclear. Germline CDR1 and CDR2: SQVTM and ANQGSEA. The CDR3 has 14 residues. V was pared by 2 bases and J by 0 bases, with 7 bases between. DNA of the CDR3: TGCAGCGTTGAAACACCTTCGAACACCGGGGAGCTGTTTTTT. Protein product: CSVETPSNTGELFF.

About this clone itself: An end of the junction does not agree with germline; a read error may underlie this. Other DNA sequences of this sample code for an identical CDR3. The rearrangement links TRBV5-6 to TRBJ2-1; D tentatively fits TRBD1 or TRBD2 (6 bases each). Germline V gene data show CDR1 as SGHDT and CDR2 as YYEEEE. This CDR3 has 15 residues. The CDR3 bases are TGCGCCAGCAGCTGGGGGGCGTTTAGGAACAATGAGCAGTTCTTC. This codes for CASSWGAFRNNEQFF. The whole variable domain, remainder taken from reference TRBV5-6 and TRBJ2-1, is DAGVTQSPTHLIKTRGQQVTLRCSPKSGHDTVSWYQQALGQGPQFIFQYYEEEERQRGNFPDRFSGHQFPNYSSELNVNALLLGDSALYLCASSWGAFRNNEQFFGPGTRLTVL.

The J gene is TRBJ2-1, the V gene TRBV11-2, with 9 nucleotides matching TRBD2. The germline V gene encodes CDR1 SGHAT and CDR2 FQNNGV. There are 14 residues in the CDR3. Trimming at V came to 4 bases and at J to 10 bases, leaving 8 bases not matched to a gene. This chain's CDR3 is CASSSVAGVGEQFF. The CDR3 coding sequence is TGTGCCAGCAGCTCAGTAGCGGGAGTAGGGGAGCAGTTCTTC.

The J gene is TRBJ2-7, the V gene TRBV5-1, with 7 bases lining up with TRBD1. CDR3 length: 12 residues. The germline V gene encodes CDR1 SGHRS and CDR2 YFSETQ. The V segment lost 4 bases and the J segment 4 bases; nucleotides outside the gene matches: 2. The CDR3 protein is CASSLQGYEQYF. CDR3 coding DNA: TGCGCCAGCAGCCTACAGGGGTACGAGCAGTACTTC.